This T cell receptor beta chain originates from a study of T cell responses to AZD1222 COVID-19 vaccine. Study information: Some second doses came at about 4 weeks and others at about 12 weeks; these were pooled.

V shed 6 bases and J 0 bases; nucleotides not matched to a gene: 8. CDR3 length equals 16 residues. Germline V gene data show CDR1 as SEHNR and CDR2 as FQNEAQ (reference sequence). Study-wide results and caveats: Reportedly, nearly half the spike-specific TCRs target unmutated variant regions. White British people made up most donors, females outnumbered males, and clonal diversity was possibly underestimated. After the peak T cell response, and only then, were repertoires sampled.

The protocol was immunoSEQ multiplex PCR, while the TCRdb copy is restricted to in-frame clones and leaves out a portion. The sample has under 150,000 clones; around 85% are singletons. On this clone: What it binds is not known.

The V gene is TRBV7-9, the J gene TRBJ2-1; 7 nucleotides line up with TRBD1. This clonotype was obtained from an adult in good health. Sequencing used peripheral blood, obtained on day 0 of AZD1222 vaccination. CDR3 nucleotide sequence: TGTGCCAGCAGAGGGACAGTCCCGAGCTCCTACAATGAGCAGTTCTTC. Protein: CASRGTVPSSYNEQFF.